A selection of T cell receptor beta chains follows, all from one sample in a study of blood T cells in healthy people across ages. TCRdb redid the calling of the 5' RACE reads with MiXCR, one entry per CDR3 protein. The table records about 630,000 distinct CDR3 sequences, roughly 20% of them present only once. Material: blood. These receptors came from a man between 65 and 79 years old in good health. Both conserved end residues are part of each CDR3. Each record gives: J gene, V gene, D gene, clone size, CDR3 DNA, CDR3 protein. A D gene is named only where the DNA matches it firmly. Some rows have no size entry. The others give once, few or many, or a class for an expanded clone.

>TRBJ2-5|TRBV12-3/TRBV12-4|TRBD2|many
TGTGCCAGCAGTCCTAGCGGGAGAGGGAAAGAGACCCAGTACTTC
CASSPSGRGKETQYF
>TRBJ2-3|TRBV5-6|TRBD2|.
TGTGCCAGCAGCCATCTTGGATGGGGACTAGCGGTAACAGATACGCAGTATTTT
CASSHLGWGLAVTDTQYF
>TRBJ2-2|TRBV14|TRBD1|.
TGTGCCAGCAGCCCACTCCAGGGGGCAAAGAGCACCGGGGAGCTGTTTTTT
CASSPLQGAKSTGELFF
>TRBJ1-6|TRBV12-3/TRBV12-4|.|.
TGTGCCAGCAGCCTCCGGGACGGCTATAATTCACCCCTCCACTTT
CASSLRDGYNSPLHF
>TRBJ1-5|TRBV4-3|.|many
TGCGCCAGCAGCCAAGGGGTGGGGTCGCCGCGACCCCAGCATTTT
CASSQGVGSPRPQHF
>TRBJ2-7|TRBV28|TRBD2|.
TGTGCCAGCAGTTTACTATCTAGCGGGCGATACTACGAGCAGTACTTC
CASSLLSSGRYYEQYF
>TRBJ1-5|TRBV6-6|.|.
TGTGCCAGCAGTAAAGGGAACCCAAGCAATCAGCCCCAGCATTTT
CASSKGNPSNQPQHF
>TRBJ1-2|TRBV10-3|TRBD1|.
TGTGCCATCAGGGGGACAGGGTCTGGCTACACCTTC
CAIRGTGSGYTF
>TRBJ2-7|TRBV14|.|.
TGTGCCAGCAGCCAAATCGGGAAGGAGGAAGGCGAGCAGTACTTC
CASSQIGKEEGEQYF
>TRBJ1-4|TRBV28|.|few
TGTGCCAGCAGTTCCCTCTCGACAGCCAGACATGAAAAACTGTTTTTT
CASSSLSTARHEKLFF
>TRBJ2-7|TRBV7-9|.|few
TGTGCCAGCAGCCTTCAAAACTACGAGCAGTACTTC
CASSLQNYEQYF
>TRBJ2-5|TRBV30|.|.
TGTGCCTGGAGAAATCAGGGTTCAGAGACCCAGTACTTC
CAWRNQGSETQYF
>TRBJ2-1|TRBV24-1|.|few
TGTGCCACCAGGGCTCTGGACAATGAGCAGTTCTTC
CATRALDNEQFF
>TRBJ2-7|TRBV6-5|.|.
TGTGCCAGCAGTTTCACAGGGGCGGGGAACGAGCAGTACTTC
CASSFTGAGNEQYF
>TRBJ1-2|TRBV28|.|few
TGTGCCAGCTTCGGCCCCGGGTATGGCTACACCTTC
CASFGPGYGYTF
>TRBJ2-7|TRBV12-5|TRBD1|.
TGTGCTAGTGGTTTGGACCCGGGTACAGGGGTGTTCGAGCAGTACTTC
CASGLDPGTGVFEQYF
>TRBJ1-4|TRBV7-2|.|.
TGTGCCAGCAGCTTAACCGGGACCCGGAATGAAAAACTGTTTTTT
CASSLTGTRNEKLFF
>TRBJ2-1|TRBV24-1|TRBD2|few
TGTGCCACCAGTGACCCGGGACTAGCGGGAGTAAATGAGCAGTTCTTC
CATSDPGLAGVNEQFF
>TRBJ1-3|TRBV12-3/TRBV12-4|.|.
TGTGCCAGCAGTTTTGGCAGAGTCTCTGGAAACACCATATATTTT
CASSFGRVSGNTIYF
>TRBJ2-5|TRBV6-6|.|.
TGTGCCAGCAGTTACCAGCAGTCGGGGGCCCAGTACTTC
CASSYQQSGAQYF
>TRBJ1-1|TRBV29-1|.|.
TGCAGTGCTCAAAGGACAGATGAAGCTTTCTTT
CSAQRTDEAFF
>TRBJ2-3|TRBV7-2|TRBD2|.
TGTGCCAGCAGCATAGGGGATAGCGGGAGGACAGATACGCAGTATTTT
CASSIGDSGRTDTQYF
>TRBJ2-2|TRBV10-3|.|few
TGTGCCATCAGTGAGCTTGTGAGCGGGGAGCTGTTTTTT
CAISELVSGELFF
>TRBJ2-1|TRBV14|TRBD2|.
TGTGCCAGCAGCGCAGCGGGACTAGCGGGAGTTCATGAGCAGTTCTTC
CASSAAGLAGVHEQFF
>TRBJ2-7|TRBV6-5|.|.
TGTGCCAGCAGTTACGACCGGGACTTCTCCTACGAGCAGTACTTC
CASSYDRDFSYEQYF
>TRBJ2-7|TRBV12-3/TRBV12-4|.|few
TGTGCCAGCAGTCACCCGAGAGGGGGCTCCTACGAGCAGTACTTC
CASSHPRGGSYEQYF
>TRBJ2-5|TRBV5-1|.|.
TGCGCCAGCAGCCCCCGACTATCGAACCAAGAGACCCAGTACTTC
CASSPRLSNQETQYF
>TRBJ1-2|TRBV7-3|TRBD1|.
TGTGCCAGCAGCAGACCGGGACAGCTCTATGGCTACACCTTC
CASSRPGQLYGYTF
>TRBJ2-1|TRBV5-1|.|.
TGCGCCAGCAGCCTGGACGGCCAGGGGTACAATGAGCAGTTCTTC
CASSLDGQGYNEQFF